The rows below give T cell receptor beta chains drawn from one sample of a study of shared clonotypes between healthy human individuals. Clones were read by immunoSEQ multiplex PCR, and TCRdb kept only the in-frame ones, dropping some. Of about a million clones detected, approximately 80% appear once; the ten largest clones hold 0.89%. The sample consisted of memory CD4+ T cells from PBMCs. The receptors derive from a young man in good health. Some clones in this sample may be carry-over from other donors' samples. Both conserved end residues are part of each CDR3. A D gene is named only where the DNA matches it firmly. Not every row has a clone size; where given, it reads once, few, many or a size class.

j_call	v_call	d_call	clone_size	cdr3_nt	cdr3_aa
TRBJ2-3	TRBV15	TRBD2	NA	TGTGCCACCAGCAGAGATCTTAAGACTAGCGGCACAGATACGCAGTATTTT	CATSRDLKTSGTDTQYF
TRBJ1-2	TRBV2	NA	few	TGTGCCAGCCATCCCCAAGGGCTTGGCTACACCTTC	CASHPQGLGYTF
TRBJ1-3	TRBV28	NA	once	TGTGCCAGCAGTCTTCTGGACACCATATATTTT	CASSLLDTIYF
TRBJ1-2	TRBV11-2	NA	NA	TGTGCCAGCAGCTTAGTTCCGGGAGTTGGGTATGGCTACACCTTC	CASSLVPGVGYGYTF
TRBJ2-5	TRBV6-1	NA	once	TGTGCCAGCAGTGTTGGGGAGACCCAGTACTTC	CASSVGETQYF
TRBJ2-1	TRBV5-1	NA	NA	TGCGCCAGCAGCTTGGACGGCAGGGTGTCCGGCAATGAGCAGTTCTTC	CASSLDGRVSGNEQFF
TRBJ1-1	TRBV5-1	TRBD1	NA	TGCGCCAGCAGCTGGGACAGGATATCTACTGAAGCTTTCTTT	CASSWDRISTEAFF
TRBJ2-7	TRBV5-1	TRBD1	NA	TGCGCCAGCAGCCAGGGAGACAGGGCTTACGAGCAGTACTTC	CASSQGDRAYEQYF
TRBJ2-7	TRBV11-1	NA	NA	TGTGCCAGCAGACCATCAGGGTTCACCTACGAGCAGTACTTC	CASRPSGFTYEQYF
TRBJ1-3	TRBV11-2	NA	NA	TGTGCCAGCAGCCCACTCGACAGCTCTGGAAACACCATATATTTT	CASSPLDSSGNTIYF
TRBJ2-1	TRBV9	NA	NA	TGTGCCAGCAGCCCCGGTTCCTACAATGAGCAGTTCTTC	CASSPGSYNEQFF
TRBJ2-1	TRBV5-4	NA	NA	TGTGCCAGCAGCCGTAACCAGCCTTCCTACAATGAGCAGTTCTTC	CASSRNQPSYNEQFF
TRBJ2-5	TRBV5-4	TRBD1	NA	TGTGCCAGCAGCTCGGGGACAGGGCGGGAGACCCAGTACTTC	CASSSGTGRETQYF
TRBJ1-5	TRBV6-1	NA	NA	TGTGCCAGCACCGCGGGGGTGGGGGCTGGTCAGCCCCAGCATTTT	CASTAGVGAGQPQHF
TRBJ1-2	TRBV9	NA	NA	TGTGCCAGCAGCCCCACAGCCTCCCATGGGCCTGGCTACACCTTC	CASSPTASHGPGYTF
TRBJ2-3	TRBV10-3	NA	NA	TGTGCCATCAGGCCAGGACAGTCACCCACAGATACGCAGTATTTT	CAIRPGQSPTDTQYF
TRBJ2-7	TRBV5-6	TRBD1	NA	TGTGCCAGCAGTCCCGGGACAGCTAACACCTACGAGCAGTACTTC	CASSPGTANTYEQYF
TRBJ1-1	TRBV30	TRBD1	NA	TGTGCCTGGAGTGATGACAGGGGGCTTCGGACTGAAGCTTTCTTT	CAWSDDRGLRTEAFF
TRBJ2-3	TRBV30	NA	NA	TGTGCCTGGAGTGCTGGACTCACAGATACGCAGTATTTT	CAWSAGLTDTQYF
TRBJ2-2	TRBV19	TRBD2	once	TGTGCCAGTACCCCTTTGGGGACTAGCGGTACCGGGGAGCTGTTTTTT	CASTPLGTSGTGELFF
TRBJ2-7	TRBV7-9	NA	NA	TGTGCCAGCAGCTTAGGGGGGTCGGATTACTACGAGCAGTACTTC	CASSLGGSDYYEQYF
TRBJ2-7	TRBV5-1	TRBD1	NA	TGCGCCAGCAGCACTACCGGACAGGCCTCCTACGAGCAGTACTTC	CASSTTGQASYEQYF
TRBJ1-1	TRBV5-1	TRBD1	NA	TGCGCCAGCAGCATCACAGGGGTCCCGGACACTGAAGCTTTCTTT	CASSITGVPDTEAFF
TRBJ2-6	TRBV2	NA	NA	TGTGCCAGCAGTGCGGAGGCCTCTGGGGCCAACGTCCTGACTTTC	CASSAEASGANVLTF
TRBJ1-2	TRBV4-1	NA	NA	TGCGCCAGCACCGACCCGGCCCGGGGGCGCGTTAGGGGCGGCTACACCTTC	CASTDPARGRVRGGYTF
TRBJ1-2	TRBV6-4	TRBD1	few	TGTGCCAGCAGTGAGACGGGACAGTCAGGCTACACCTTC	CASSETGQSGYTF
TRBJ1-5	TRBV28	TRBD1	NA	TGTGCCAGCAGCCTAGATCAGGGGGCGCGCGGTCAGCCCCAGCATTTT	CASSLDQGARGQPQHF
TRBJ2-3	TRBV5-1	NA	NA	TGCGCCAGCAGCCCCGGACAGTCCTCAGATACGCAGTATTTT	CASSPGQSSDTQYF
TRBJ1-1	TRBV10-3	NA	NA	TGTGCCATCCGCGGTGGGGGAAGGAACACTGAAGCTTTCTTT	CAIRGGGRNTEAFF
TRBJ2-5	TRBV11-1	TRBD2	NA	TGTGCCAGCAGCTTCGGACTAGCGAGTGAGACCCAGTACTTC	CASSFGLASETQYF
TRBJ2-1	TRBV2	TRBD2	NA	TGTGCCAGCGGGGGACTACCTGTAAATGAGCAGTTCTTC	CASGGLPVNEQFF
TRBJ2-2	TRBV5-4	NA	NA	TGTGCCAGCAGCTTCCCGGGACAGAACACCGGGGAGCTGTTTTTT	CASSFPGQNTGELFF
TRBJ2-1	TRBV4-3	TRBD2	NA	TGCGCCAGCAGCCACTTTCGGGGGGACAATGAGCAGTTCTTC	CASSHFRGDNEQFF
TRBJ2-1	TRBV7-8	NA	NA	TGTGCCAGCAGCCCAAATGAGGGAAGCCCGTTCTTC	CASSPNEGSPFF
TRBJ2-7	TRBV9	NA	NA	TGTGCCAGCAGCGTAGCTGGCCAGGAGGGCTACGAGCAGTACTTC	CASSVAGQEGYEQYF
TRBJ2-1	TRBV6-1	NA	NA	TGTGCCAGCAGTGAAGGATTGGGTTTTGGGGTAGGCGGGGAGCAGTTCTTC	CASSEGLGFGVGGEQFF
TRBJ2-1	TRBV15	NA	NA	TGTGCCACCAGCAGAGATAAGATGTACAATGAGCAGTTCTTC	CATSRDKMYNEQFF
TRBJ2-7	TRBV29-1	TRBD1	NA	TGCAGCGGGGGACAGGGGGACGAGCAGTACTTC	CSGGQGDEQYF
TRBJ2-7	TRBV29-1	TRBD1	few	TGCAGCGTAACCGGGACAGGGGCTTACCGCGAGCAGTACTTC	CSVTGTGAYREQYF
TRBJ2-3	TRBV20-1	NA	NA	TGCGGGTATAGGACAGATACGCAGTATTTT	CGYRTDTQYF
TRBJ1-4	TRBV5-1	NA	NA	TGCGCCAGCAGCTTGGAGTTGGCTAATGAAAAACTGTTTTTT	CASSLELANEKLFF
TRBJ2-1	TRBV27	NA	NA	TGTGCCAGCAGTTTATCGAGGTCCGGGGATGAGCAGTTCTTC	CASSLSRSGDEQFF
TRBJ1-3	TRBV19	NA	NA	TGTGCCAGTAGTCCGAGTAGTACTGGAAACACCATATATTTT	CASSPSSTGNTIYF
TRBJ2-7	TRBV5-1	NA	NA	TGCGCCAGCAGCCGGGTGGCGGGCGCGCGTCCCTACGAGCAGTACTTC	CASSRVAGARPYEQYF
TRBJ2-5	TRBV7-2	TRBD2	NA	TGTGCCAGCAGCCCTGCTGGCGGGAGGATTGAGACCCAGTACTTC	CASSPAGGRIETQYF
TRBJ1-1	TRBV6-6	NA	NA	TGTGCCACCCGGGAGAACACTGAAGCTTTCTTT	CATRENTEAFF
TRBJ1-3	TRBV7-8	NA	NA	TGTGCCAGCAGCTCTAACCGGGATCCTGGAAACACCATATATTTT	CASSSNRDPGNTIYF
TRBJ2-2	TRBV28	NA	NA	TGTGCCAGCAGTCCGGGACCGAGGCGGGGGGAGCTGTTTTTT	CASSPGPRRGELFF
TRBJ2-1	TRBV6-1	NA	NA	TGTGCCAGCAGATACCTCCGGGAGTACGGCTATGAGCAGTTCTTC	CASRYLREYGYEQFF
TRBJ2-6	TRBV11-1	NA	NA	TGTGCCAGCAGCCTGATGGGGTCTGGGGCCAACGTCCTGACTTTC	CASSLMGSGANVLTF
TRBJ2-5	TRBV10-3	NA	many	TGTGCCATCAGTGAGTCCCGAGTTCCCCAAGAGACCCAGTACTTC	CAISESRVPQETQYF
TRBJ1-2	TRBV5-6	NA	NA	TGTGCCAGCAGCCTAGTTGGACAGAACTATGGCTACACCTTC	CASSLVGQNYGYTF
TRBJ2-5	TRBV11-3	TRBD2	NA	TGTGCCAGCAGTAAAGGGCGGACTAGCGGTTTGGGGGAGACCCAGTACTTC	CASSKGRTSGLGETQYF
TRBJ2-4	TRBV28	NA	NA	TGTGCCAGCAGTTACGGGGGTACCAAAAACATTCAGTACTTC	CASSYGGTKNIQYF
TRBJ2-1	TRBV18	NA	NA	TGTGCCAGCTCGTTCGCCGGGACTTGGACCTACAATGAGCAGTTCTTC	CASSFAGTWTYNEQFF
TRBJ1-2	TRBV25-1	TRBD1	NA	TGTGCCAGCAGTGATTTTGGCAGGGGGCTTGGCTACACCTTC	CASSDFGRGLGYTF
TRBJ2-5	TRBV6-1	NA	NA	TGTGCCAGCAGTGAGGGGTGGGACGCAAGACTGGAGACCCAGTACTTC	CASSEGWDARLETQYF
TRBJ1-1	TRBV18	NA	NA	TGTGCCAGCTCGCCTGGGAGGGACACTGAAGCTTTCTTT	CASSPGRDTEAFF
TRBJ2-6	TRBV5-1	NA	NA	TGCGCCAGCAGCCCCGGAGCTGGGGCCAACGTCCTGACTTTC	CASSPGAGANVLTF